These 21 T cell receptor beta chains were all obtained from the same sample, sequenced in a study of vaccination and CD4 T cells after COVID-19. The Oncomine TCR Beta short-read assay was what sequenced the DNA obtained from cultured CD4+ T cells. A single record per CDR3 protein comes from TCRdb applying MiXCR to the PCR reads. The data hold approximately 10,000 distinct CDR3 sequences, with around 75% observed a single time. For these receptors, no antigen is known. Sample treatment: roughly ten-day PBMC culture with coronavirus spike peptide pools or control peptides (ViraFEST assay). Sequenced sample: CD4+ T cells from blood, cultured in vitro. The receptors derive from a human donor who had recovered from COVID-19.

The genes are TRBV6-2 or TRBV6-3 and TRBJ1-1; D perhaps matches TRBD1 (6 bases). The V end lost 5 bases, the J end lost 6 bases, and 22 bases lay between the germline ends. Germline lookup yields CDR1 MNHEY and CDR2 SVGEGT. This CDR3 has 16 residues. CDR3 DNA: TGTGCCAGCAGTCAACTCCCTGCAGGGGCGTTGGCTGAAGCTTTCTTT. It translates to CASSQLPAGALAEAFF.

The rearrangement joins TRBV2 to TRBJ2-1; D gene ambiguous. CDR1 and CDR2 from the germline V gene are SNHLY and FYNNEI. Trimming removed 8 bases at V and 6 bases at J, with 5 bases between. The CDR3 contains 10 residues. CDR3 in DNA: TGTGCCAGCGGGTTCAATGAGCAGTTCTTC. Its protein product is CASGFNEQFF.

The rearrangement links TRBV19 to TRBJ2-6, with TRBD1 matching over 11 bases. The germline V gene has CDR1 LNHDA and CDR2 SQIVND (reference sequence). The CDR3 sequence is 19 residues long. V trimming: 3 bases; J trimming: 0 bases; junction bases outside the gene matches: 7. The CDR3 DNA reads TGTGCCAGTAGTATTATAGCCGGGACAGGGGGCTCTGGGGCCAACGTCCTGACTTTC. Protein sequence: CASSIIAGTGGSGANVLTF.

The chain couples TRBV11-1 to TRBJ2-1; 11 nucleotides match TRBD1. Germline values: CDR1 SGHAT, CDR2 FQDESV (reference sequence). This CDR3 is built from 16 residues. V dropped 5 bases and J dropped 2; count of bases not matched to a gene: 5. CDR3 residues: CASSIPGQGAYNEQFF. CDR3 bases: TGTGCCAGCAGCATTCCGGGACAGGGGGCCTACAATGAGCAGTTCTTC.

This clonotype turned up a few times. This chain connects TRBV6-1 to TRBJ1-5, with 8 bases that match TRBD1. There are 14 residues in the CDR3. Germline CDR1 and CDR2: MNHNS and SASEGT. V lost 5 bases, J lost 9 bases, and 9 bases stayed unmatched. The CDR3 DNA follows: TGTGCCAGCAGTCCACGACAGGGGAGAATGCCCCAGCATTTT. Translating gives CASSPRQGRMPQHF.

This clonotype appeared a single time. This sequence joins TRBV7-2 and TRBJ1-1; 10 bases match TRBD1. With 5 bases clipped from V and 5 bases from J, the junction kept 5 bases outside the gene matches. The CDR3 is 14 residues long. Per germline, CDR1 SGHTA and CDR2 FQGNSA. The CDR3 DNA follows: TGTGCCAGCAGCAGACGGACAGGGGGGACTGAAGCTTTCTTT. Encoded protein: CASSRRTGGTEAFF.

This rearrangement joins TRBV5-1 to TRBJ1-2; D is unresolved. The CDR3 consists of 13 residues. CDR1 SGHRS and CDR2 YFSETQ come from the germline V gene. V was clipped by 0 bases and J by 4 bases, with 7 bases between them. The CDR3, as DNA: TGCGCCAGCAGCTTGGACAGCTTCTATGGCTACACCTTC. It yields the protein CASSLDSFYGYTF.

The chain couples TRBV12-3 or TRBV12-4 to TRBJ1-1; tentatively, D is TRBD1 (6 bases). CDR3 length equals 13 residues. Trimming shortened V by 6 bases and J by 3 bases, and 11 bases separated the two germline ends. The CDR3: CASSPDRYTEAFF. CDR3 in DNA: TGTGCCAGCAGCCCAGACAGGTACACTGAAGCTTTCTTT.

The rearrangement uses TRBV6-1 and TRBJ2-1; 13 positions match TRBD2. This CDR3 has 16 amino acids. The germline gives CDR1 MNHNS, CDR2 SASEGT. The junction had 0 bases not matched to a gene; V was cut back by 1 base and J by 3 bases. The CDR3 sequence: CASSEGTSGSYNEQFF. CDR3 sequence (DNA): TGTGCCAGCAGTGAAGGGACTAGCGGGAGCTACAATGAGCAGTTCTTC.

V usage is TRBV24-1 and J usage is TRBJ2-6; possibly TRBD1 or TRBD2 for D (5 bases each). Trimming left V 4 bases short and J 11 bases short, with 20 bases between. The CDR3 is made up of 16 amino acids. In germline, CDR1 is KGHDR, CDR2 SFDVKD. Here the CDR3 DNA reads TGTGCCACCAGTGACCCTGAGGCGGGCCTGGGGGACGTCCTGACTTTC. Protein: CATSDPEAGLGDVLTF.

The V and J genes are TRBV11-3 and TRBJ2-6; D is unclear. The germline V gene has CDR1 SGHNT and CDR2 YENEEA. V was cut by 5 bases and J by 2 bases, with 10 bases left in between. This CDR3 comprises 15 residues. DNA of the CDR3: TGTGCCAGCAGCAATCCCACCGCTGGGGCCAACGTCCTGACTTTC. Encoded protein: CASSNPTAGANVLTF.

The sample holds a few counts of this clonotype. The chain is built from TRBV15 and TRBJ2-2; unclear D gene. There are 15 residues in the CDR3. Germline values: CDR1 LNHNV, CDR2 YYDKDF (reference sequence). V lost 3 bases and J 4 bases, leaving 12 bases between the germline ends. The CDR3 spells CATSSNTHGTGELFF. Here the CDR3 DNA reads TGTGCCACCAGCAGTAACACACATGGCACCGGGGAGCTGTTTTTT.

The rearrangement uses TRBV28 and TRBJ2-2, with 8 nucleotides matching TRBD2. The CDR3 has 13 residues. The ends lost 8 bases at V and 6 bases at J; junction bases unmatched: 5. Germline V gene sequence: CDR1 MDHEN, CDR2 SYDVKM. The CDR3 DNA follows: TGTGCCAGCCGCAGCGGGGGCGCCGGGGAGCTGTTTTTT. Translation gives CASRSGGAGELFF.

V gene TRBV20-1 combines with J gene TRBJ1-2; the D gene is possibly TRBD1 (5 bases). The CDR3 contains 14 residues. Germline V lookup: CDR1 DFQATT, CDR2 SNEGSKA (reference sequence). Trimming stripped 1 base from V and 0 bases from J, with 9 bases between. The CDR3 nucleotides read TGCAGTGCTAGAGGGCAGGGAGCTAACTATGGCTACACCTTC. Protein sequence: CSARGQGANYGYTF.

V and J are TRBV7-2 and TRBJ2-5; possible D gene TRBD1, 5 bases. Germline assignment: CDR1 SGHTA and CDR2 FQGNSA. The V end lost 5 bases, the J end lost 2 bases, and 9 bases lay between the germline ends. This CDR3 has 13 residues. The CDR3 sequence: CASSVRQQETQYF. The CDR3 bases are TGTGCCAGCAGCGTAAGACAGCAAGAGACCCAGTACTTC.

This clonotype was counted between two and nine times. V usage is TRBV11-2 and J usage is TRBJ1-5; D possibly corresponds to TRBD1 (6 bases). Trimming pared 5 bases from V and 4 bases from J, leaving 15 bases between. The V gene's germline CDR1 is SGHAT and CDR2 FQNNGV. The CDR3 is 15 residues long. CDR3 amino acids: CASSPGRGRNQPQHF. The CDR3 bases are TGTGCCAGCAGCCCCGGCAGGGGAAGAAATCAGCCCCAGCATTTT. Supplemented by reference TRBV11-2 and TRBJ1-5, the full variable domain reads EAGVAQSPRYKIIEKRQSVAFWCNPISGHATLYWYQQILGQGPKLLIQFQNNGVVDDSQLPKDRFSAERLKGVDSTLKIQPAKLEDSAVYLCASSPGRGRNQPQHFGDGTRLSIL.

The chain is built from TRBV28 and TRBJ1-2; D is undetermined. The CDR3 is 14 amino acids. Germline V CDR1 and CDR2: MDHEN, SYDVKM. With 1 base removed from V and 7 bases from J, the gap between germline ends came to 13 bases. CDR3 amino acids: CASSLSSSSVGYTF. The DNA of the CDR3 is TGTGCCAGCAGTTTATCGTCCAGCTCCGTTGGCTACACCTTC.

This clonotype came up a few times. The chain links TRBV2 to TRBJ1-4; D is ambiguous. The V gene's germline CDR1 is SNHLY and CDR2 FYNNEI. V was pared by 6 bases and J by 8 bases, with 13 bases between. This CDR3 spans 13 amino acids. The CDR3 region is CASRPQTREKLFF. In DNA form, the CDR3 reads TGTGCCAGCAGACCTCAAACAAGGGAAAAACTGTTTTTT.

The genes are TRBV20-1 and TRBJ2-1; TRBD2 agrees at 11 bases. The ends lost 3 bases at V and 6 bases at J; junction bases unmatched: 4. Germline V lookup: CDR1 DFQATT, CDR2 SNEGSKA (reference sequence). This CDR3 is built from 14 residues. The CDR3, as DNA: TGCAGTGCTAGGATAGCGGGAGGGTTCAATGAGCAGTTCTTC. This sequence encodes CSARIAGGFNEQFF.

In this sample, this clonotype turned up once. Here the CDR3 reads CASKLTSGGYYNEQFF. CDR3 nucleotide sequence: TGTGCCAGTAAACTGACTAGCGGGGGGTATTACAATGAGCAGTTCTTC. J is TRBJ2-1 and V is TRBV19; TRBD2 aligns across 13 bases. The CDR3 spans 16 residues. Germline CDR1 is LNHDA and CDR2 is SQIVND (reference sequence). V lost 7 bases and J lost 4; bases outside the gene matches: 7.

This clonotype came up once. V and J are TRBV28 and TRBJ1-5, with 7 bases that match TRBD1. CDR1 and CDR2 from the germline V gene are MDHEN and SYDVKM. Losses at the gene ends were 2 bases for V and 1 base for J; bases not matched to a gene: 20. CDR3 length equals 21 residues. The CDR3: CASSLPIGDRRWLLSNQPQHF. CDR3 sequence (DNA): TGTGCCAGCAGTTTACCCATAGGGGACAGAAGATGGTTGTTAAGCAATCAGCCCCAGCATTTT.